This T cell receptor beta chain came from a study of T cells in Graves' hyperthyroidism and ophthalmopathy. For Graves' hyperthyroidism to be stable, ophthalmopathy could not progress within 18 months. The table lists this clonotype with many counts. The CDR3 regions of TCR beta were amplified from RNA transcripts. The HTBI primer set drove a first-round RT-PCR of the TCR CDR3. Via MiXCR, TCRdb re-called the multiplex PCR reads, giving one row per CDR3 protein. The sample holds some 300,000 distinct CDR3 sequences, roughly 15% seen once. CDR3 length: 13 residues. Per the germline V gene, CDR1 is KGHSH and CDR2 is LQKENI. V was cut by 5 bases and J by 5 bases, with 10 bases left in between.

Sequencing was done on a sample of blood. The sequence was obtained from a woman aged 40 to 55 with Graves' hyperthyroidism. The chain uses TRBV18 and TRBJ2-1; no clear D gene. The chain's CDR3 is CASSAGGDNEQFF. The DNA of the CDR3 is TGTGCCAGCTCAGCCGGCGGAGACAATGAGCAGTTCTTC.